This T cell receptor (beta chain) emerged from a study of Ad26.COV2.S vaccination and SARS-CoV-2 variants (dated by TCRdb to about 2021). In the study overall: Donors in the vaccine arm were drawn from COV1001, a multicentre, randomized, double-blind, placebo-controlled phase I-IIa trial testing Ad26.COV2.S in healthy adults. Ad26.COV2.S was administered intramuscularly at 5 x 10^10 or 1 x 10^11 viral particles, either as a single shot or as two shots given 56 days apart. Sequencing of the TCRbeta repertoire served to evaluate the specificity and breadth of SARS-CoV-2-reactive T cell receptors following Ad26.COV2.S vaccination. A total of approximately 32 samples were included in the TCR-sequenced set, comprising around 19 Ad26.COV2.S vaccine recipients, 5 placebo recipients and 8 SARS-CoV-2 convalescent individuals. Trial participants were randomized into five groups of five: low-dose or high-dose Ad26.COV2.S given once or twice, or placebo on both occasions. Investigators remained blinded to trial group allocation during experiments and outcome assessment.

TCRbeta CDR3 regions were sequenced with the immunoSEQ Assay. After extraction, genomic DNA underwent amplification by bias-controlled multiplex PCR, followed by high-throughput sequencing. The published analysis was carried out like this. To quantify the absolute abundance of every unique TCRbeta CDR3 region, sequences were collapsed and filtered. T cell fraction was estimated by normalization of TCRbeta template counts to usable DNA, with usable DNA being measured through amplification of reference genes present in all nucleated cells. Repertoire TCRs were annotated as SARS-CoV-2-specific by exact matching of V gene, CDR3 amino acid sequence and J gene to a known reactive TCR set. The reference SARS-CoV-2 TCR set came from MIRA and was filtered for enrichment in COVID-19-positive ImmuneCODE repertoires, removing public or cross-reactive TCRs. Using the MIRA antigens, annotated TCRs were further analysed by specific ORF or by position within an ORF. Depth was the summed frequency of annotated unique rearrangements, while breadth was defined as annotated unique rearrangements over total unique productive rearrangements. Two-sided Wilcoxon rank-sum tests were applied when comparing TCR breadth between groups. TCRdb re-hosts the immuneACCESS table, in-frame sequences only. Its copies lack some clones; in the studies checked, an unresolved V gene accounts for under half of them, and the cause for the rest is not known. From that table come the V and J calls and clone size; the DNA was used to work out D and trimming. Counted in this sample were about 410,000 clones; roughly 90% of them appeared once. Together, the top ten hold under 2% of the sample.

Including the terminal cysteine and phenylalanine, the CDR3 comprises 14 residues. The DNA shown is the 42-base CDR3, in frame from base 1. The junction shows trimming of 8 bases on V and 4 bases on J, plus 15 bases between the germline ends. The CDR1 and CDR2 encoded by the germline V gene (reference sequence) are GTSNPN and SVGIG. General conclusions and limits of the study: After vaccination, spike-specific CD8+ and CD4+ T cell responses were reported to show substantial breadth. Non-spike TCR breadth was comparable between vaccine and placebo recipients, consistent with the vaccine containing only spike. Spike-specific TCR breadth was higher in Ad26.COV2.S recipients than in placebo recipients (P = 0.0014). The study lacked the statistical power to compare responses across vaccine doses or regimens. According to the authors, total T cell responses may have been underestimated by the TCR breadth and depth analyses.

Concerning this clone itself: Its target antigen remains unknown. No clone much larger than this one lies a single base away; base qualities are absent.

Taken with the paper, the label for treatment or condition translates to: 19 received Ad26.COV2.S at low or high dose, single or two shots; about 5 received placebo; per-sample allocation not given. For vaccine and placebo recipients, repertoires were sequenced using samples collected on day 63 after the first injection. In Cohort 1b, about 27 adults aged 18-55 years were enrolled at a single site in Boston, USA, between 29 July and 7 August 2020. Ad26.COV2.S was a replication-incompetent adenovirus type 26 vector expressing a prefusion-stabilized SARS-CoV-2 spike protein from the original Wuhan strain.

This TCR was sampled from a person between 18 and 59 years old who received the Ad26.COV2.S COVID-19 vaccine or a placebo. Sequences were derived from peripheral blood, sampled in a trial of Ad26.COV2.S vaccine versus placebo. Recombination connected TRBV30 to TRBJ2-6; the best D guess is TRBD1, with 6 bases matching. The DNA reads as follows: TGTGCCCAACTAAGGACAGAAGGGGCCAACGTCCTGACTTTC. This sequence encodes CAQLRTEGANVLTF.